This T cell receptor beta chain was documented in a study of cytomegalovirus exposure and HLA in healthy donors. On this clone itself: The junction does not match germline at one end; this may be a read error.

Primers: 60 Vbeta forward and 13 Jbeta reverse. Measured with immunoSEQ multiplex PCR; TCRdb has only the in-frame clones, and not every one. The sample consists of 150,000 to 200,000 clones, 70% to 90% of them appearing once. Germline V gene data show CDR1 as SEHNR and CDR2 as FQNEAQ (reference sequence). There are 12 residues in the CDR3. This sequence originates from a man between 18 and 29 years old in good health and CMV-seropositive. The chain joins TRBV7-9 to TRBJ1-2; maybe TRBD1 (5 bases). The sequenced sample was PBMCs. CDR3 DNA: TGTTCCAGCAGCTTGACAGACTATGGCTACACCTTC. Protein sequence: CSSSLTDYGYTF.